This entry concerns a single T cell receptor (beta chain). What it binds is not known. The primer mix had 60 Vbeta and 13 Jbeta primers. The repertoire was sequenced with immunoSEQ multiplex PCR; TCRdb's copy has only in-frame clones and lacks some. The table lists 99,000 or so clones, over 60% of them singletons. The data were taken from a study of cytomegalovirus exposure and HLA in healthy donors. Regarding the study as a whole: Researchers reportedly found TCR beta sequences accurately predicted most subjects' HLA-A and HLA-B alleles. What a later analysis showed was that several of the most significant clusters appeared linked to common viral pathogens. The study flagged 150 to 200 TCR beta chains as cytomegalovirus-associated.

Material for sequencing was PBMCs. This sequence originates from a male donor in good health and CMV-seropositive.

Here the CDR3 reads CASSQDRIYGYTF. CDR3 nucleotides: TGTGCCAGCAGTCAGGACAGGATCTATGGCTACACCTTC. The V and J genes are TRBV6-5 and TRBJ1-2; 7 bases agree with TRBD1. The CDR3 consists of 13 residues. The germline gives CDR1 MNHEY, CDR2 SVGAGI. The ends lost 5 bases at V and 4 bases at J; junction bases unmatched: 4.